This T cell receptor (beta chain) derives from a study of tumor and adjacent non-tumor tissue in lung cancer. Study results and limitations: Tumor repertoires had a smaller top 100 clone share than normal lung.

The template was RNA from unsorted bulk tissue. The V gene end was trimmed by 1 base and the J gene end by 14 bases; junction bases not matched to a gene: 15. CDR1 is MGHRA and CDR2 is YSYEKL in the germline V gene. This CDR3 is built from 16 residues. This clonotype has just a few counts. The target antigen is unknown. The library came from three nested PCR rounds adapted from ARM-PCR protocols. One entry per CDR3 protein results from TCRdb running MiXCR on the multiplex PCR reads. The sample has under 250,000 distinct CDR3 sequences; about 76% are singletons. The material sequenced was lung tumor tissue. The receptor's source is a man in his sixties with non-small cell lung cancer. The rearrangement uses TRBV4-1 and TRBJ1-4, with TRBD1 matching 8 bases. The CDR3 sequence is CASSQATGGPRIGLFF. The CDR3 DNA reads as TGCGCCAGCAGCCAAGCCACAGGGGGACCAAGGATAGGGCTGTTTTTT.